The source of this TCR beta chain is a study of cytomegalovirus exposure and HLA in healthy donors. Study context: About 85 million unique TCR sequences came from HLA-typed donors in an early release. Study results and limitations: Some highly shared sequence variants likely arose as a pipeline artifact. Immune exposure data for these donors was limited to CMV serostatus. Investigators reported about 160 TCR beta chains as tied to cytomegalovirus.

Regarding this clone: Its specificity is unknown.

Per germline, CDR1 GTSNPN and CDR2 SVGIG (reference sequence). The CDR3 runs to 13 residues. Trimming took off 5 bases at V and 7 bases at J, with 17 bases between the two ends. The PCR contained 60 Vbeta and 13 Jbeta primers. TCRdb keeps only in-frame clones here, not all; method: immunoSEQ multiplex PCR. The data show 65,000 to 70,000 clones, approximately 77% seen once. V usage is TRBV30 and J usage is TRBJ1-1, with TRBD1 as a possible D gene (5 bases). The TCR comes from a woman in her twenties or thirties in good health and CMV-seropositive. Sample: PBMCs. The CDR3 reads CAWRPGLQREAFF. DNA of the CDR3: TGTGCCTGGCGTCCGGGACTTCAACGTGAAGCTTTCTTT. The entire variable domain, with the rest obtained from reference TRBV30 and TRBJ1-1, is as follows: SQTIHQWPATLVQPVGSPLSLECTVEGTSNPNLYWYRQAAGRGLQLLFYSVGIGQISSEVPQNLSASRPQDRQFILSSKKLLLSDSGFYLCAWRPGLQREAFFGQGTRLTVV.